A selection of T cell receptor beta chains follows, all from one sample in a study of TIL therapy for anti-PD-1-resistant metastatic lung cancer. TCRdb's table, derived via immunoSEQ multiplex PCR, lists solely in-frame clones and lacks some. The sample contains more than 55,000 clones, approximately 78% of which appear only once. Sequencing used blood, obtained at baseline. These receptors were obtained from a person aged 30 to 80 with non-small cell lung cancer. CDR3s include the opening cysteine and the closing phenylalanine or tryptophan. The size entry is marked missing in some rows and otherwise reads once, few, many or a size class.

CDR3aa | j_gene | abundance | v_gene | len
CASSWDLFGQNTEAFF | TRBJ1-1 | few | TRBV28 | 16
CATSDAPGQGYEKLFF | TRBJ1-4 | - | TRBV24-1 | 16
CAISFGSADTQYF | TRBJ2-3 | once | TRBV10-3 | 13
CASSRLGLDTQYF | TRBJ2-3 | - | TRBV6-5 | 13
CASSSNRGHGEEQYF | TRBJ2-7 | few | TRBV7-9 | 15
CASSPGHTSSYNEQFF | TRBJ2-1 | once | TRBV7-3 | 16
CASSRTSGGLETQYF | TRBJ2-5 | - | TRBV6-5 | 15
CASSIAGAGGYNEQFF | TRBJ2-1 | - | TRBV19 | 16
CASSRTGMGAQQFF | TRBJ2-1 | - | TRBV7-2 | 14
CASSSGQNYGYTF | TRBJ1-2 | - | TRBV12-3/TRBV12-4 | 13
CASSLRGRETQYF | TRBJ2-5 | - | TRBV5-1 | 13
CSASQGSNQPQHF | TRBJ1-5 | - | TRBV20-1 | 13
CASSTLVSETQYF | TRBJ2-5 | - | TRBV4-1 | 13
CAIRPGTSGNEQFF | TRBJ2-1 | - | TRBV10-3 | 14
CASSLGDSYSNQPQHF | TRBJ1-5 | few | TRBV5-8 | 16
CASTLTNEQYF | TRBJ2-7 | - | TRBV11-2 | 11
CASSLVAGGPNEQFF | TRBJ2-1 | - | TRBV7-2 | 15
CASSTPTTGFTQYF | TRBJ2-3 | - | TRBV19 | 14
CASSYRGTPNTGELFF | TRBJ2-2 | - | TRBV6-5 | 16
CASSPGSLNTGELFF | TRBJ2-2 | once | TRBV3-1/TRBV3-2 | 15
CASSQDFQNYGYTF | TRBJ1-2 | few | TRBV4-1 | 14
CASSRGYYEQYF | TRBJ2-7 | - | TRBV7-2 | 12
CASSLAGLGRGAEAFF | TRBJ1-1 | - | TRBV5-1 | 16
CATSRAGTLMNTGELFF | TRBJ2-2 | - | TRBV15 | 17
CASNRRDSWLGYTF | TRBJ1-2 | - | TRBV28 | 14
CASSFSGTGNQPQHF | TRBJ1-5 | - | TRBV5-5 | 15
CASSPNSGANVLTF | TRBJ2-6 | - | TRBV6-6 | 14
CASSFSPDEAFF | TRBJ1-1 | - | TRBV5-4 | 12
CASSSLSGMSYNEQFF | TRBJ2-1 | - | TRBV11-2 | 16
CASRSTDTQYF | TRBJ2-3 | - | TRBV12-3/TRBV12-4 | 11
CATVTGAGNQPQHF | TRBJ1-5 | once | TRBV28 | 14
CASSLQGSAYEQYF | TRBJ2-7 | - | TRBV7-2 | 14
CASSYTMSYEQYF | TRBJ2-7 | - | TRBV28 | 13
CASSSPGQVVGNENTIYF | TRBJ1-3 | - | TRBV5-4 | 18
CASRGTSGSNEQFF | TRBJ2-1 | - | TRBV2 | 14
CASSPTPDRSDEQYF | TRBJ2-7 | - | TRBV10-1 | 15
CASSLASTSGAYNEQFF | TRBJ2-1 | - | TRBV5-1 | 17
CATSRDTWERGKNIQYF | TRBJ2-4 | - | TRBV15 | 17
CASSKKYNEQFF | TRBJ2-1 | - | TRBV14 | 12
CASIWRDRQDQETQYF | TRBJ2-5 | - | TRBV28 | 16
CAWTRPLLYEQYF | TRBJ2-7 | - | TRBV30 | 13
CASSTNQPQHF | TRBJ1-5 | - | TRBV28 | 11
CASSAGLASYNEQFF | TRBJ2-1 | - | TRBV2 | 15
CASSFTDRGTEAFF | TRBJ1-1 | - | TRBV11-2 | 14
CASSEERGSTDTQYF | TRBJ2-3 | - | TRBV6-1 | 15
CASGTGGLRRGYTF | TRBJ1-2 | - | TRBV28 | 14
CASSLDQGSIIHEQYF | TRBJ2-7 | - | TRBV5-6 | 16
CASSLRDGALAKNIQYF | TRBJ2-4 | - | TRBV3-1/TRBV3-2 | 17
CASSLGGRAPGQYF | TRBJ2-7 | - | TRBV28 | 14
CASKGTGTDSNQPQHF | TRBJ1-5 | few | TRBV19 | 16
CASSLTETQYF | TRBJ2-5 | - | TRBV12-3/TRBV12-4 | 11
CASRAGDWTDTQYF | TRBJ2-3 | once | TRBV28 | 14
CASSVGGYNEQFF | TRBJ2-1 | - | TRBV10-2 | 13